Listed here is a single T cell receptor (beta chain). What antigen it recognizes has not been identified. No base quality values were provided; no much bigger clone lies one nucleotide off. Ophthalmopathy patients had moderately to severely active disease, Clinical Activity Score of at least 3, NOSPECS grade of at least 4, and disease duration under 3 months. Patients were excluded if they had other autoimmune diseases, uncontrolled infections, pregnancy or lactation. Diagnosis relied on clinical symptoms, serum thyroxine, TRAb, thyroid ultrasound and orbital computed tomography. PBMCs were isolated from about 10 ml of fresh peripheral blood by Ficoll-Paque density gradient centrifugation. Total RNA was extracted using Trizol reagent, and RNA quality was checked on an Agilent 2100 Bioanalyzer. This sample stems from a study of Graves' ophthalmopathy and Graves' hyperthyroidism (dated by TCRdb to the late 2010s). For the study in its entirety: Peripheral blood was collected at initial diagnosis, prior to any treatment. The study used TCR beta repertoire signatures to distinguish Graves' ophthalmopathy from Graves' hyperthyroidism and to predict progression to ophthalmopathy. In total, over 130 blood samples were TCR-sequenced: 40 to 45 ophthalmopathy, roughly 80 hyperthyroidism and approximately 17 hyperthyroidism-to-ophthalmopathy patients. A discovery set of 100 patients (43 ophthalmopathy, approximately 58 stable hyperthyroidism) was enrolled to explore V-J signatures distinguishing ophthalmopathy from hyperthyroidism. An independent validation cohort was composed of 18 hyperthyroidism patients and some 16 patients who later progressed from hyperthyroidism to ophthalmopathy. T-cell repertoires of thyroid tissue and blood were compared in a handful of hyperthyroidism patients. Following sampling, methimazole starting at 30 mg daily was administered to hyperthyroidism patients, and high-dose intravenous methylprednisolone was administered to ophthalmopathy patients. The paper as a whole reports these results and caveats: Ophthalmopathy was separated from stable hyperthyroidism by the 13-signature model with 87.88% sensitivity and roughly 82% specificity in cross-validation and with 80%/75% in the test set. In validation, the model predicted ophthalmopathy progression with about 71% sensitivity and less than 80% specificity; roughly eleven predicted patients were CT-confirmed with GO in a median of around 6 months. Sample size was not predetermined statistically, and investigators were not blinded to group allocation. Most of the expanded thyroid clonotypes with a frequency above 0.001 were also detected in blood, and it was suggested that the thyroid immune response may be reflected by blood repertoires.

For repertoire sequencing, TCR beta CDR3 regions were amplified from RNA transcripts. HTBI primers and the Qiagen OneStep RT-PCR kit were used in a first-round RT-PCR, which was followed by a second-round multiplex PCR, size selection and purification. Sequencing of the libraries was carried out on an Illumina HiSeq2000 in paired-end mode with 100 bp reads. Per the source publication's procedure: SOAPnuke was used for read processing, and reads with adapters, uncalled bases, a mean Phred below 15, or no exact constant-primer or identifier match were discarded. High-quality paired reads were merged with COPE v1.2.5. Each unique nucleotide sequence was defined as a clonotype, and clonotypes were aligned to IMGT TRB V, D and J references with MiTCR v1.1. The analysis was limited to V-J combinations with a frequency above 0.0001, which together covered around 99% of the repertoires. For each V-J combination, a TCR clonal expansion and chaos score was defined as F50 clonal expansion divided by the chaos observed in the TCRdist matrix. Features were reduced by Welch's t-statistics and random forest to around 13 V-J combinations, which fed a naive Bayes classifier. The similarity between thyroid and blood repertoires was quantified using the Morisita-Horn index. TCRdb trimmed the raw reads at Q25, called clones with MiXCR and kept productive beta chains. Each entry is one CDR3 protein sequence, shown with its most common DNA and genes. The V and J calls and clone size come from TCRdb's table, not from the authors' own analysis. Recorded for this sample are roughly 300,000 distinct CDR3 sequences; roughly a sixth of them occurred a single time. Roughly an eighth of the sample is in the top ten clones.

From a lookup of the germline V gene (reference sequence), CDR1 and CDR2 are DFQATT and SNEGSKA. V and J lose 5 bases and 1 base, and a span of 11 bases separates them. The CDR3 holds 13 amino acids from the cysteine to the phenylalanine. The DNA shown is the 39-base CDR3, in frame from base 1. The receptor chain draws on TRBV20-1 and TRBJ2-5, with TRBD2 perhaps the D gene, on 6 matching bases. Sequencing was done on a sample of peripheral blood. The receptor's source is an adult man with Graves' ophthalmopathy. The DNA is TGCAGTGCTGAAAGACTAGTCCAAGAGACCCAGTACTTC. Its product reads: CSAERLVQETQYF.